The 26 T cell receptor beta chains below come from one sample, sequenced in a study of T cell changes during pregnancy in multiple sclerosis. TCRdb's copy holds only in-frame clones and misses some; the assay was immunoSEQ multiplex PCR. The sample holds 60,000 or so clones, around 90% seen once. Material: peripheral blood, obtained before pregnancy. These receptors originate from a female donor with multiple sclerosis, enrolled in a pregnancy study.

CDR3: CASSPRDSYGYTF. The CDR3 nucleotides read TGTGCCAGCAGCCCCCGGGACAGCTATGGCTACACCTTC. This chain links TRBV7-2 with TRBJ1-2; 7 positions match TRBD1. V gave up 5 bases and J gave up 4 bases; unmatched junction bases: 4. The CDR3 consists of 13 residues. Per germline, CDR1 SGHTA and CDR2 FQGNSA.

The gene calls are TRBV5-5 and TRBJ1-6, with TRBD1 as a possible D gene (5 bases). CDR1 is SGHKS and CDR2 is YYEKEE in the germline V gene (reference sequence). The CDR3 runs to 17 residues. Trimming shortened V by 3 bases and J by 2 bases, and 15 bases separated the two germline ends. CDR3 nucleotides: TGTGCCAGCAGCTACCTAGCGGGAGGGGCCTATAATTCACCCCTCCACTTT. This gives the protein CASSYLAGGAYNSPLHF.

CDR3 sequence (DNA): TGTGCCAGTAGTACCCACAGGGGGGACTATGGCTACACCTTC. Translated: CASSTHRGDYGYTF. The chain links TRBV19 to TRBJ1-2; TRBD1 matches at 8 bases. CDR3 length: 14 amino acids. After removal of 4 bases from V and 3 bases from J, the junction contained 4 bases not matched to a gene. CDR1 is LNHDA and CDR2 is SQIVND in the germline V gene (reference sequence).

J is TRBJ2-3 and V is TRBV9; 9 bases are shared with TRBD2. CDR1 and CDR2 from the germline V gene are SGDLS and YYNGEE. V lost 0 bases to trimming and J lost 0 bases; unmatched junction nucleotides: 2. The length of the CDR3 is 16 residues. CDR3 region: CASSVVGTSSTDTQYF. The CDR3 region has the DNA TGTGCCAGCAGCGTAGTAGGGACTAGCAGCACAGATACGCAGTATTTT.

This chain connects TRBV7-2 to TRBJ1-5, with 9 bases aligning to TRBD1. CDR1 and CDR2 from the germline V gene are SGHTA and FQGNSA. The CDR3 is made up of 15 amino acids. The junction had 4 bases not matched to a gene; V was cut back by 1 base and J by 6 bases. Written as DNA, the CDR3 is TGTGCCAGCAGCTTAGGACAGGGGGGTAGTCAGCCCCAGCATTTT. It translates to CASSLGQGGSQPQHF.

CDR3 DNA sequence: TGCAGCGCAATTACTGACAGGGCCTATGGCTACACCTTC. Translating gives CSAITDRAYGYTF. The rearrangement joins TRBV29-1 to TRBJ1-2; 7 bases align to TRBD1. The CDR3 length is 13 residues. The germline CDR1 and CDR2 sequences are SQVTM and ANQGSEA. After removal of 7 bases from V and 4 bases from J, the junction contained 9 bases not matched to a gene.

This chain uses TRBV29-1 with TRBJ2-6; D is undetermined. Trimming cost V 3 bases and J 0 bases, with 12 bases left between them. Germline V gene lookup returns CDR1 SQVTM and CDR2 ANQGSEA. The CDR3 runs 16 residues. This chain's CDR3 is CSVETDVDSGANVLTF. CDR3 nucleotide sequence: TGCAGCGTTGAGACTGATGTGGACTCTGGGGCCAACGTCCTGACTTTC.

The CDR3 loop reads CASSLVPPGTTLYTEAFF. The CDR3 nucleotides are TGTGCCAGCAGCTTAGTGCCCCCGGGAACGACTCTTTACACTGAAGCTTTCTTT. The chain links TRBV7-2 to TRBJ1-1; no reliable D call. The CDR3 spans 18 residues. Germline V gives CDR1 SGHTA, CDR2 FQGNSA. V was clipped by 1 base and J by 3 bases, with 21 bases between them.

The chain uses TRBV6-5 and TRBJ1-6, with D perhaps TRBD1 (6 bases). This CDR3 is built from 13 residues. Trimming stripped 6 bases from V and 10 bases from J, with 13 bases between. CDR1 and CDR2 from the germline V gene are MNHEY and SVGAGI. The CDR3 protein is CASRSGVGSPLHF. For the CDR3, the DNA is TGTGCCAGCAGGTCAGGGGTGGGCTCACCCCTCCACTTT.

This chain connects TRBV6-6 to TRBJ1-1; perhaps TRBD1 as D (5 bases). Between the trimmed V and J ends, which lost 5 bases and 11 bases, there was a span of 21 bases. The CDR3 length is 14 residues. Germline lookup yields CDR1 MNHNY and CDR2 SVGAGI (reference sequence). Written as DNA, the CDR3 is TGTGCCAGCAGTCTCCACGAAGGGACTTTGGGGGCTTTCTTT. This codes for CASSLHEGTLGAFF.

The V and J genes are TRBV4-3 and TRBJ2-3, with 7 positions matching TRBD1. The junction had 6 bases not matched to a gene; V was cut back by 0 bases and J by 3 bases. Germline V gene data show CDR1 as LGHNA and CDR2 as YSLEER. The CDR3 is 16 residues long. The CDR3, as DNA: TGCGCCAGCAGCCAAGACTCACAGGGGAAGACAGATACGCAGTATTTT. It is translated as CASSQDSQGKTDTQYF.

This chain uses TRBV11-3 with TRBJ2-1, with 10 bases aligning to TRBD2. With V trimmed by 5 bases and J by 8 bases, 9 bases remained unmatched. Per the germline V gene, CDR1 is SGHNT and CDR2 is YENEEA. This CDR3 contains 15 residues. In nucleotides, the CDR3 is TGTGCCAGCAGCCCAGAGCGGGGGGGCCAGGATGAGCAGTTCTTC. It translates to CASSPERGGQDEQFF.

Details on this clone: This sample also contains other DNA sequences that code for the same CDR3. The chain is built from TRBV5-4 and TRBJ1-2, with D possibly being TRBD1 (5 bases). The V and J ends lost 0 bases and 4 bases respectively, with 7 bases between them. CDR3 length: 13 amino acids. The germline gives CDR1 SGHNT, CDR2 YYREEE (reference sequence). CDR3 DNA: TGTGCCAGCAGCTTGGGGGGGGGCTATGGCTACACCTTC. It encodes CASSLGGGYGYTF.

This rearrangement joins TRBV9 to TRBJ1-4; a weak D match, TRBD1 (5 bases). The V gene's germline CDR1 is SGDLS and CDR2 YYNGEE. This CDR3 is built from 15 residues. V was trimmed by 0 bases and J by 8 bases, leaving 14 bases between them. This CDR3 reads CASSVDRVGGEKLFF. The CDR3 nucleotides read TGTGCCAGCAGCGTAGATCGGGTGGGGGGGGAAAAACTGTTTTTT.

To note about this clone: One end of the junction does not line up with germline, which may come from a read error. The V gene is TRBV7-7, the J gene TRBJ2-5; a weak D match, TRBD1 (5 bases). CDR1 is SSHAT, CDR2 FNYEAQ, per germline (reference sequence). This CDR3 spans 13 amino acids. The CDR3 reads CASSLDSLATQYF. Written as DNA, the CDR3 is TGTGCTAGCAGCTTAGACAGTTTGGCGACCCAGTACTTC.

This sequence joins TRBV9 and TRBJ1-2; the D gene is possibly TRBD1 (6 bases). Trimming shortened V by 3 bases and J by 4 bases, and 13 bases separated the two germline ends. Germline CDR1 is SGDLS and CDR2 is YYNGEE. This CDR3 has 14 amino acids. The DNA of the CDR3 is TGTGCCAGCAGCGAGACAGGCGCCCTCTATGGCTACACCTTC. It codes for CASSETGALYGYTF.

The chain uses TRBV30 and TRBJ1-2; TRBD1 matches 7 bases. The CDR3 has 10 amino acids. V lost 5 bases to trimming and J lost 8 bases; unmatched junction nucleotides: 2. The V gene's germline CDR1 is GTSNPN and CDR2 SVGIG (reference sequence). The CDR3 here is CAWDRAGYTF. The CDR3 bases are TGTGCCTGGGACAGGGCGGGCTACACCTTC.

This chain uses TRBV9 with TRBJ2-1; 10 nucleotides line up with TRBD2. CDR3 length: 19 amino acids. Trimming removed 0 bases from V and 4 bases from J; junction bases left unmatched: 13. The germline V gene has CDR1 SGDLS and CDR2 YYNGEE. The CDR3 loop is CASSVGLAGGSGIYNEQFF. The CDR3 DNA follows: TGTGCCAGCAGCGTAGGCTTAGCGGGGGGATCAGGTATATACAATGAGCAGTTCTTC. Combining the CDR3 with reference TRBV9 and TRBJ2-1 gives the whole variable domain DSGVTQTPKHLITATGQRVTLRCSPRSGDLSVYWYQQSLDQGLQFLIQYYNGEERAKGNILERFSAQQFPDLHSELNLSSLELGDSALYFCASSVGLAGGSGIYNEQFFGPGTRLTVL.

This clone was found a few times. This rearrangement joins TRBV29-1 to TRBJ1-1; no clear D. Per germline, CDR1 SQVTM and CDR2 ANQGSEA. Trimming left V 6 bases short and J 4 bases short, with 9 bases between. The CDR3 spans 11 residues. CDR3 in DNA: TGCAGCGTGAGGCGACCCACTGAAGCTTTCTTT. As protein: CSVRRPTEAFF.

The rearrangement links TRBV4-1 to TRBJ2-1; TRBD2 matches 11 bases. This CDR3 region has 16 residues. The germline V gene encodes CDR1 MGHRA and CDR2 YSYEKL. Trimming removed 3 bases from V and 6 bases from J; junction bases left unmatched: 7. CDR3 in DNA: TGCGCCAGCAGCCACAATAGCGGGGGGGCCGCCAATGAGCAGTTCTTC. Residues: CASSHNSGGAANEQFF.

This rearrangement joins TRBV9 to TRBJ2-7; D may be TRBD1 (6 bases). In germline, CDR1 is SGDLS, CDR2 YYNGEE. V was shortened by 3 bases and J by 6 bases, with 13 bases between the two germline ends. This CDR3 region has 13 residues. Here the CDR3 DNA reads TGTGCCAGCAGCGCGACAGGTATGGGCGAGCAGTACTTC. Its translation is CASSATGMGEQYF.

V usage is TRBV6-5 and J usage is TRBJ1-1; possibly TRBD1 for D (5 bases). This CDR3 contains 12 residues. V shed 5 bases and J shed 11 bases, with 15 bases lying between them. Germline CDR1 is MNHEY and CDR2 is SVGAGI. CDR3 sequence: CASSPGTGRAFF. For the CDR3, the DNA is TGTGCCAGCAGTCCAGGGACGGGGAGGGCTTTCTTT.

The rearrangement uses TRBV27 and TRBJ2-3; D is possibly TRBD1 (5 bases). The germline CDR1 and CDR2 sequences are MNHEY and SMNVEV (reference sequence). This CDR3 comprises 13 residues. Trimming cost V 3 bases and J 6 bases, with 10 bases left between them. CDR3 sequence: CASSLDRQDTQYF. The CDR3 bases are TGTGCCAGCAGTTTGGACCGACAGGATACGCAGTATTTT.

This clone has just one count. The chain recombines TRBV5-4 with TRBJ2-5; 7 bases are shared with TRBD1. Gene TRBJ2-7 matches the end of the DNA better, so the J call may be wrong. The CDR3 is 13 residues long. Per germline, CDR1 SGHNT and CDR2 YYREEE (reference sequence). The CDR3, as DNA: TGTGCCAGCAACCCGGGACAGTCCTACGAGCAGTACTTC. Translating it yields CASNPGQSYEQYF.

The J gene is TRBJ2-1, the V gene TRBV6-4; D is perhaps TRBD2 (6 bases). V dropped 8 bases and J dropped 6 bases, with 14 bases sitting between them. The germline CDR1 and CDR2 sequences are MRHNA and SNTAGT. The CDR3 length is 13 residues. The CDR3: CASGRDFSNEQFF. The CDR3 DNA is TGTGCCAGCGGTAGGGACTTCAGCAATGAGCAGTTCTTC.

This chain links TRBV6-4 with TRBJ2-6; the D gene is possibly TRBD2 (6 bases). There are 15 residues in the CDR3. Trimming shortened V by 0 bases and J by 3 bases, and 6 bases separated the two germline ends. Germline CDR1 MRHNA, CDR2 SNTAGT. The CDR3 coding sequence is TGTGCCAGCAGTGACTCTAGCGGTGGGGCCAACGTCCTGACTTTC. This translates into CASSDSSGGANVLTF.